The 15 T cell receptor beta chains below all came from one sample that was sequenced in a study of T-cell memory formation after mild COVID-19. TCRdb called the 5' RACE reads again in MiXCR, with one record for every CDR3 protein. Of approximately 410,000 distinct CDR3 sequences listed, less than 25% are singletons. Sequences were obtained from PBMCs or a T cell subset sorted from them (not recorded which). Every receptor here comes from an adult woman who had mild COVID-19 (a few samples of this study predate the infection). Cell type and time point are not known.

In its sample, this clonotype was seen a few times. The chain links TRBV6-5 to TRBJ1-1; the match to TRBD1 covers 8 bases. The ends lost 5 bases at V and 1 base at J; junction bases unmatched: 6. Germline lookup yields CDR1 MNHEY and CDR2 SVGAGI. The CDR3 loop spans 15 amino acids. The CDR3 loop reads CASSHDRGSNTEAFF. The CDR3 nucleotides are TGTGCCAGCAGTCACGACAGGGGTTCGAACACTGAAGCTTTCTTT.

This clonotype has a handful of counts. The genes are TRBV7-9 and TRBJ1-1; D gene unclear. Per the germline V gene, CDR1 is SEHNR and CDR2 is FQNEAQ (reference sequence). V was trimmed by 5 bases and J by 1 base, leaving 11 bases between them. This CDR3 region has 14 residues. In DNA, the CDR3 is TGTGCCAGCAGCGCCCATGTGGAGAACACTGAAGCTTTCTTT. Its translation is CASSAHVENTEAFF.

In nucleotides, the CDR3 is TGCGCCAGCAGCCACGTCAGGGGGGTTACCACCGGGGAGCTGTTTTTT. Its protein is CASSHVRGVTTGELFF. The J gene is TRBJ2-2, the V gene TRBV5-1; TRBD1 might be the D (7 bases). V was cut by 4 bases and J by 4 bases, with 17 bases left in between. The CDR3 sequence is 16 residues long. Germline V CDR1 and CDR2: SGHRS, YFSETQ.

The chain carries TRBV2 and TRBJ1-2, with D possibly TRBD1 on 5 matching bases. Germline values: CDR1 SNHLY, CDR2 FYNNEI. The V end was cut by 4 bases, the J end by 4 bases, with 19 bases between. The CDR3 covers 16 residues. CDR3 bases: TGTGCCAGCAGTGCTTTGGAGACAGCCCTTAGCTATGGCTACACCTTC. Translation gives CASSALETALSYGYTF. The entire variable domain, with the rest obtained from reference TRBV2 and TRBJ1-2, is as follows: EPEVTQTPSHQVTQMGQEVILRCVPISNHLYFYWYRQILGQKVEFLVSFYNNEISEKSEIFDDQFSVERPDGSNFTLKIRSTKLEDSAMYFCASSALETALSYGYTFGSGTRLTVV.

V and J are TRBV7-9 and TRBJ2-5; 13 bases are shared with TRBD2. CDR1 is SEHNR and CDR2 is FQNEAQ in the germline V gene (reference sequence). The CDR3 is made up of 14 amino acids. With 7 bases clipped from V and 3 bases from J, the junction kept 2 bases outside the gene matches. The CDR3 loop reads CASTGTSGEETQYF. CDR3 coding DNA: TGTGCCAGCACCGGGACTAGCGGGGAAGAGACCCAGTACTTC.

This clonotype appeared a few times. The V call is TRBV5-1, the J call TRBJ2-7; tentative D call: TRBD2 (6 bases). The germline V gene has CDR1 SGHRS and CDR2 YFSETQ. V shed 0 bases and J shed 5 bases, with 12 bases lying between them. The CDR3 spans 14 residues. The CDR3 DNA reads TGCGCCAGCAGCTTGGGAGGCGCGGGACACGAGCAGTACTTC. This sequence encodes CASSLGGAGHEQYF.

The chain's CDR3 is CSVEKGTGTYNEQFF. CDR3 DNA sequence: TGCAGCGTTGAAAAGGGAACGGGAACCTACAATGAGCAGTTCTTC. The chain uses TRBV29-1 and TRBJ2-1, with D possibly being TRBD2 (5 bases). The germline CDR1 and CDR2 sequences are SQVTM and ANQGSEA. The V end was cut by 2 bases, the J end by 2 bases, with 13 bases between. This CDR3 has 15 amino acids.

The V call is TRBV7-9, the J call TRBJ2-1; tentative D call: TRBD2 (5 bases). The CDR3 totals 14 residues. V was shortened by 5 bases and J by 9 bases, with 17 bases between the two germline ends. Germline-derived CDR1 and CDR2 are SEHNR and FQNEAQ (reference sequence). The CDR3 loop reads CASSRSTSAGEQFF. Written as DNA, the CDR3 is TGTGCCAGCAGCCGCTCGACTTCGGCGGGTGAGCAGTTCTTC.

This chain links TRBV7-9 with TRBJ2-7, with 11 nucleotides matching TRBD2. This CDR3 spans 16 amino acids. CDR1 and CDR2 from the germline V gene are SEHNR and FQNEAQ (reference sequence). J was trimmed by 5 bases and V by 1 base; bases with no gene match: 7. The CDR3 spells CASSLERGTSGHEQYF. CDR3 bases: TGTGCCAGCAGCTTAGAGCGCGGGACTAGCGGACACGAGCAGTACTTC.

This clonotype was seen only a few times. The rearrangement joins TRBV20-1 to TRBJ2-7; D uncertain. Per the germline V gene, CDR1 is DFQATT and CDR2 is SNEGSKA (reference sequence). CDR3 size: 15 residues. The V and J ends lost 3 bases and 0 bases respectively, with 15 bases between them. CDR3 sequence: CSASLGSWGSYEQYF. CDR3 DNA sequence: TGCAGTGCTAGTTTGGGGTCGTGGGGCTCCTACGAGCAGTACTTC.

The chain employs TRBV6-6 and TRBJ2-7, with a possible D match to TRBD2 (6 bases). The CDR3 covers 13 residues. Germline-derived CDR1 and CDR2 are MNHNY and SVGAGI (reference sequence). V lost 5 bases, J lost 6 bases, and 14 bases lay in between. CDR3 DNA: TGTGCCAGCAGTGACTATCCGGGAGTCGAGCAGTACTTC. This encodes CASSDYPGVEQYF.

This chain uses TRBV27 with TRBJ1-5; D remains ambiguous. The CDR3 has 12 residues. Germline lookup yields CDR1 MNHEY and CDR2 SMNVEV (reference sequence). V lost 6 bases, J lost 7 bases, and 10 bases lay in between. CDR3 amino acids: CASRLSGQPQHF. The CDR3 DNA reads TGTGCCAGCAGACTCTCCGGACAGCCCCAGCATTTT.

This clonotype has more than one count but fewer than ten. This chain links TRBV27 with TRBJ2-2, with 11 bases fitting TRBD2. The CDR3 is 17 amino acids. V dropped 3 bases and J dropped 3; count of bases not matched to a gene: 6. The germline gives CDR1 MNHEY, CDR2 SMNVEV (reference sequence). This CDR3 reads CASSFPTSGSDTGELFF. The CDR3, as DNA: TGTGCCAGCAGTTTCCCTACTAGCGGGAGCGACACCGGGGAGCTGTTTTTT.

The chain combines TRBV20-1 with TRBJ2-1; TRBD2 agrees at 8 bases. Looked up from germline, CDR1 is DFQATT and CDR2 is SNEGSKA (reference sequence). This CDR3 has 15 residues. With V trimmed by 5 bases and J by 4 bases, 10 bases remained unmatched. The CDR3, as DNA: TGCAGTGCTGCTTTAGCGGGGCTCAAATACAATGAGCAGTTCTTC. This gives the protein CSAALAGLKYNEQFF.

The V and J genes are TRBV4-1 and TRBJ2-1, with TRBD2 identical over 13 bases. From germline, CDR1 is MGHRA and CDR2 YSYEKL. Trimming removed 4 bases from V and 7 bases from J; junction bases left unmatched: 7. CDR3 length equals 16 residues. The CDR3 is CASSPKWTSGGNEQFF. The CDR3 coding sequence is TGCGCCAGCAGCCCGAAATGGACTAGCGGGGGAAATGAGCAGTTCTTC.